This is a list of T cell receptor beta chains from one sample in a study of blood T cell repertoires in COVID-19. Repertoires were generated with immunoSEQ multiplex PCR, while TCRdb's copy carries only in-frame clones and drops some. This table has tens of thousands of clones, roughly 86% appearing once. Material: peripheral blood. The receptors were sampled from a human donor with active COVID-19. The donor label of this sample is uncertain. Each CDR3 is given without its conserved first and last residue. The size entry is marked missing in some rows and otherwise reads once, few, many or a size class.

clone size,V gene,CDR3 protein
-,TRBV18,ASSPGETQY
-,TRBV3-1/TRBV3-2,ASSQASGGTEAF
-,TRBV30,AFKTGSGSGGYT
-,TRBV5-6,ASSFSGDSGNTIY
-,TRBV28,ASETLNQPQH
-,TRBV6-5,ASSYSRTSNTEAF
-,TRBV14,ASSQGSGGPDTQY
-,TRBV7-9,ASIPVAGVQDTQY
-,TRBV19,ASRTGSVKPQH
large,TRBV5-4,ASSFRTTWDEQY
-,TRBV7-2,ASSLGSGSYNSPLH
few,TRBV5-1,ASSLESGVGNSPLH
-,TRBV12-5,ASGPPRALSTYEQY
-,TRBV15,ATSRDPGRALPNYGYT
-,TRBV7-9,ASSPEGLAGGYNEQF
-,TRBV2,ASSTDRGPTDTQY
-,TRBV28,ASSGQGRGYT
once,TRBV7-3,ASSLGQAHGELF
-,TRBV5-6,ASSLDRGSIYGYT
-,TRBV29-1,SASGDYYEQY